The clone carrying this T cell receptor beta chain was picked up one time. As yet, its antigen is unknown. The roughly 120-subject validation cohort, separate from the roughly 700-subject first cohort, included the donors. TCRdb's copy holds only in-frame clones and misses some; the assay was immunoSEQ multiplex PCR. This sample carries about 170,000 clones, less than 90% of them seen once, and the ten largest clones take about 5.8%. The data are from a study of cytomegalovirus exposure and HLA in healthy donors. Notes on the study in general: Some TCR beta chains (more than 150 of them) were listed as cytomegalovirus-associated. First-cohort TCR clusters tended to co-occur in the approximately 120 validation repertoires, a later analysis found.

This receptor was obtained from a woman in her twenties or thirties in good health and CMV-seronegative. Sequencing was carried out using PBMCs.

CDR3 sequence reads: CASSSGFNEKLFF. In nucleotides, the CDR3 is TGTGCCAGCAGCTCCGGTTTCAATGAAAAACTGTTTTTT. The chain has TRBV7-2 and TRBJ1-4; D gene uncertain. The CDR3 is 13 amino acids. Germline V gene sequence: CDR1 SGHTA, CDR2 FQGNSA. V shed 4 bases and J shed 5 bases, with 8 bases lying between them.